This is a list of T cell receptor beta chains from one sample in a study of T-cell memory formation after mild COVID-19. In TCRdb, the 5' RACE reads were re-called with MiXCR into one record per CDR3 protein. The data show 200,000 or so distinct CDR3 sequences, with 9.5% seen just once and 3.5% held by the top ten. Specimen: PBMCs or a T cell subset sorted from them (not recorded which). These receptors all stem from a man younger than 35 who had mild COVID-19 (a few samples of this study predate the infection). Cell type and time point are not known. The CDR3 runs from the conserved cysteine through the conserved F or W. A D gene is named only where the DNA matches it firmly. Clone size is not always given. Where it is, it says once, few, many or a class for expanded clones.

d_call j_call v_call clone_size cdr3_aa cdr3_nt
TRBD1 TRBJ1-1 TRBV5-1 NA CASSLLGTGGTEAFF TGCGCCAGCAGCTTGTTAGGGACAGGGGGCACTGAAGCTTTCTTT
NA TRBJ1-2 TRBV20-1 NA CSATDGEGYTF TGCAGTGCTACAGACGGAGAGGGCTACACCTTC
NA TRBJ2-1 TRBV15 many CATSRSNRGGNEQFF TGTGCCACCAGCAGATCCAATAGGGGGGGGAATGAGCAGTTCTTC
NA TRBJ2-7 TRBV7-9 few CASGHYEQYF TGTGCCAGCGGTCACTACGAGCAGTACTTC
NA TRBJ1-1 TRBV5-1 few CASSELHNTEAFF TGCGCCAGCAGCGAACTCCATAACACTGAAGCTTTCTTT
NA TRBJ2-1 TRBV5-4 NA CASTTPHERDNEQFF TGTGCCAGCACCACCCCCCATGAGAGGGACAATGAGCAGTTCTTC
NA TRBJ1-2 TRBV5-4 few CASSFSRAAGYTF TGTGCCAGCAGCTTCTCCAGGGCTGCCGGCTACACCTTC
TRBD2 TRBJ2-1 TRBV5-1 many CASSFSSGGSYNEQFF TGCGCCAGCAGCTTCTCTAGCGGGGGGTCCTACAATGAGCAGTTCTTC
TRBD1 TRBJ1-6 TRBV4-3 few CASSQDLLYRGQGYNSPLHF TGCGCCAGCAGCCAAGACCTCTTGTACAGGGGGCAGGGGTATAATTCACCCCTCCACTTT
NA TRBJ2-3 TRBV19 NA CASSKSSTKDTQYF TGTGCCAGTAGTAAGTCTAGCACGAAAGATACGCAGTATTTT
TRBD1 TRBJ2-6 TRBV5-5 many CASSFTGGPGANVLTF TGTGCCAGCAGTTTTACAGGGGGGCCTGGGGCCAACGTCCTGACTTTC
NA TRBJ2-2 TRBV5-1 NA CATQGLITGELFF TGCGCCACCCAGGGCCTCATCACCGGGGAGCTGTTTTTT
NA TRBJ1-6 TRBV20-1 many CSARVTADSPLHF TGCAGTGCTAGAGTGACAGCGGATTCACCCCTCCACTTT
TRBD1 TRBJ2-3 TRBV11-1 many CASSRDRGTDTQYF TGTGCCAGCAGCCGGGACAGGGGCACAGATACGCAGTATTTT
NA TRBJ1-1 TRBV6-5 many CASGPGETEAFF TGTGCCAGCGGCCCAGGGGAGACTGAAGCTTTCTTT
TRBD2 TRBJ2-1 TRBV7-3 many CASSPRGAYNEQFF TGTGCCAGCAGCCCCCGGGGGGCCTACAATGAGCAGTTCTTC
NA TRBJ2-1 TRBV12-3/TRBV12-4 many CASRAIGTPYNEQFF TGTGCCAGCAGGGCCATAGGGACACCCTACAATGAGCAGTTCTTC
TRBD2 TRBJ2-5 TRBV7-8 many CASSRPTSGVETQYF TGTGCCAGCAGCCGCCCGACTAGCGGGGTGGAGACCCAGTACTTC
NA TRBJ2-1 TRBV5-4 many CASSADLGDYNEQFF TGTGCCAGCAGCGCCGACTTGGGAGATTACAATGAGCAGTTCTTC
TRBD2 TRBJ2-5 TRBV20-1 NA CSAEEDLRGFQETQYF TGCAGTGCTGAAGAGGATTTGCGGGGGTTTCAAGAGACCCAGTACTTC
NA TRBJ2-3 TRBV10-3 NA CAISRQSSTDTQYF TGTGCCATCAGTAGACAGAGTAGCACAGATACGCAGTATTTT
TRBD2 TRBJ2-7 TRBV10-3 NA CAINTGTRPEQYF TGTGCCATCAATACCGGGACTAGACCCGAGCAGTACTTC
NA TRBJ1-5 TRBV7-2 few CASSLAFGSPYSNQPQHF TGTGCCAGCAGCTTAGCATTCGGGTCTCCTTATAGCAATCAGCCCCAGCATTTT
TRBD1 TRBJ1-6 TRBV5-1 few CASRPGQGAQGSPLHF TGCGCCAGCCGCCCGGGACAGGGGGCGCAAGGCTCACCCCTCCACTTT
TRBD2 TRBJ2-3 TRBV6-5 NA CASSSPGLAGRYTQYF TGTGCCAGCAGCAGCCCGGGACTAGCGGGGAGGTATACGCAGTATTTT
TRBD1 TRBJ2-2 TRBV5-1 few CASSPGQGIFGELFF TGCGCCAGCAGCCCAGGACAGGGTATCTTCGGGGAGCTGTTTTTT
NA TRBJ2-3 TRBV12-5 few CASGSGSTDTQYF TGTGCTAGTGGTTCCGGTAGCACAGATACGCAGTATTTT